The 17 T cell receptor beta chains in this list originate from one sample, sequenced in a study of Graves' ophthalmopathy and Graves' hyperthyroidism. Researchers took RNA transcripts and amplified TCR beta CDR3 regions from them. HTBI primers were employed in first-round RT-PCR, then a second-round multiplex PCR followed. One entry per CDR3 protein, called by TCRdb with MiXCR from the multiplex PCR reads. The sample consists of a few hundred thousand distinct CDR3 sequences, less than 20% of them appearing once. The specimen sequenced was peripheral blood. These receptors originate from a woman aged 18-30 years with stable Graves' hyperthyroidism.

This clonotype was recorded at least ten times. The rearrangement uses TRBV19 and TRBJ1-5, with D possibly matching TRBD1 (6 bases). Trimming took off 6 bases at V and 1 base at J, with 10 bases between the two ends. Germline V gene lookup returns CDR1 LNHDA and CDR2 SQIVND (reference sequence). The CDR3 has 14 residues. The CDR3 sequence is CASSRGLSNQPQHF. In DNA form, the CDR3 reads TGTGCCAGTAGCAGGGGCTTAAGCAATCAGCCCCAGCATTTT. The full variable domain, in which reference TRBV19 and TRBJ1-5 provide the parts outside the CDR3, is DGGITQSPKYLFRKEGQNVTLSCEQNLNHDAMYWYRQDPGQGLRLIYYSQIVNDFQKGDIAEGYSVSREKKESFPLTVTSAQKNPTAFYLCASSRGLSNQPQHFGDGTRLSIL.

The V call is TRBV4-1, the J call TRBJ2-7, with a weak D call TRBD1 (6 bases). Trimming shortened V by 2 bases and J by 5 bases, and 16 bases separated the two germline ends. CDR3 length: 15 amino acids. Germline V lookup: CDR1 MGHRA, CDR2 YSYEKL. CDR3 residues: CASSQILGAYDEQYF. The CDR3 DNA is TGCGCCAGCAGCCAAATTCTGGGGGCGTATGACGAGCAGTACTTC.

At least ten counts were recorded for this clonotype. The chain has TRBV11-3 and TRBJ1-2; TRBD1 might be the D (6 bases). The germline gives CDR1 SGHNT, CDR2 YENEEA. This CDR3 region has 14 residues. The V and J ends lost 5 bases and 6 bases respectively, with 16 bases between them. The CDR3 sequence: CASSLTRGGDGYTF. The DNA for the CDR3 is TGTGCCAGCAGCCTAACCAGGGGAGGGGATGGCTACACCTTC.

Many counts were recorded for this clonotype. The V call is TRBV11-2, the J call TRBJ2-7, with 9 bases fitting TRBD2. The trim removed 1 base at V and 6 bases at J, leaving 10 bases unmatched. The germline gives CDR1 SGHAT, CDR2 FQNNGV. The CDR3 loop spans 16 amino acids. As DNA, the CDR3 is TGTGCCAGCAGCTTAGGGGGAGCGGGGGGCATCGGCGAGCAGTACTTC. Translation: CASSLGGAGGIGEQYF.

CDR3 region: CASNSHLGGHSNQPQHF. In nucleotides, the CDR3 is TGTGCCAGCAATTCCCACTTGGGGGGCCATAGCAATCAGCCCCAGCATTTT. The genes are TRBV12-3 or TRBV12-4 and TRBJ1-5; tentative D call: TRBD1 (6 bases). Trimming stripped 7 bases from V and 0 bases from J, with 19 bases between. There are 17 residues in the CDR3.

A few counts support this clonotype. The V and J genes are TRBV3-1 and TRBJ1-6; D remains unclear. The CDR3 has 14 residues. Trimming pared 2 bases from V and 9 bases from J, leaving 11 bases between. Germline values: CDR1 LGHDT, CDR2 YNNKEL (reference sequence). Here the CDR3 DNA reads TGTGCCAGCAGCCAATTATATCGGATTTCACCCCTCCACTTT. It is translated as CASSQLYRISPLHF. The full variable domain, completed using reference TRBV3-1 and TRBJ1-6, is DTAVSQTPKYLVTQMGNDKSIKCEQNLGHDTMYWYKQDSKKFLKIMFSYNNKELIINETVPNRFSPKSPDKAHLNLHINSLELGDSAVYFCASSQLYRISPLHFGNGTRLTVT.

This clonotype showed up many times. The V call is TRBV12-3 or TRBV12-4, the J call TRBJ1-2, with 9 bases identical to TRBD1. J was trimmed by 6 bases and V by 5 bases; bases with no gene match: 4. The CDR3 is made up of 13 amino acids. The CDR3 is CASSPGTGHGYTF. The CDR3 bases are TGTGCCAGCAGTCCCGGGACAGGGCATGGCTACACCTTC.

This clonotype showed up just a few times. This rearrangement joins TRBV11-2 to TRBJ1-3; 7 bases align to TRBD1. V lost 0 bases and J lost 4; bases outside the gene matches: 3. The germline gives CDR1 SGHAT, CDR2 FQNNGV. This CDR3 is 15 amino acids long. This CDR3 reads CASSLEGTVGNTIYF. The DNA for the CDR3 is TGTGCCAGCAGCTTAGAAGGGACAGTCGGAAACACCATATATTTT. Combining the CDR3 with reference TRBV11-2 and TRBJ1-3 gives the whole variable domain EAGVAQSPRYKIIEKRQSVAFWCNPISGHATLYWYQQILGQGPKLLIQFQNNGVVDDSQLPKDRFSAERLKGVDSTLKIQPAKLEDSAVYLCASSLEGTVGNTIYFGEGSWLTVV.

This clonotype was recorded many times. The J gene is TRBJ2-2, the V gene TRBV12-3 or TRBV12-4, with TRBD1 as a possible D gene (6 bases). This CDR3 is built from 16 residues. V was clipped by 3 bases and J by 2 bases, with 13 bases between them. DNA for the CDR3: TGTGCCAGCAGTTTGGACAGATTCATAAACACCGGGGAGCTGTTTTTT. Translation gives CASSLDRFINTGELFF.

At least ten counts were recorded for this clonotype. The chain employs TRBV24-1 and TRBJ1-2; 9 nucleotides line up with TRBD1. The CDR3 runs 14 residues. Trimming cost V 4 bases and J 8 bases; bases outside gene matches: 7. Germline V gives CDR1 KGHDR, CDR2 SFDVKD. CDR3 amino acids: CATSDPRTGEGYTF. The DNA for the CDR3 is TGTGCCACCAGTGACCCCCGGACAGGGGAAGGCTACACCTTC.

The chain employs TRBV6-2 or TRBV6-3 and TRBJ1-2; 9 bases agree with TRBD1. V lost 5 bases and J lost 4; bases outside the gene matches: 5. CDR3 length equals 14 residues. Germline V gene data show CDR1 as MNHEY and CDR2 as SVGEGT. The CDR3 coding sequence is TGTGCCAGCAGTACCGAGGACAGGGGCTATGGCTACACCTTC. Encoded protein: CASSTEDRGYGYTF.

This clonotype was detected only a few times. V and J are TRBV6-1 and TRBJ1-1; 8 bases fit TRBD1. Germline loops: CDR1 MNHNS, CDR2 SASEGT. V lost 5 bases and J lost 4; bases outside the gene matches: 6. The CDR3 loop spans 14 amino acids. CDR3 sequence (DNA): TGTGCCAGCAGTCTCAGGGGGCCGCCCACTGAAGCTTTCTTT. Amino acids: CASSLRGPPTEAFF.

Ten or more counts support this clonotype. This may be a read error: a much more frequent sequence differs by one nucleotide. The chain carries TRBV6-2 or TRBV6-3 and TRBJ1-5; D gene ambiguous. Germline CDR1 reads MNHEY; CDR2 reads SVGEGT. The germline V and J ends were trimmed by 10 bases and 6 bases, with 13 bases remaining between them. The CDR3 has 12 residues. CDR3 region: CATRSRSQPQHF. In DNA, the CDR3 is TGTGCCACCAGGAGCAGAAGTCAGCCCCAGCATTTT.

This clonotype has more than one count but fewer than ten. Here the CDR3 omits its conserved ending phenylalanine or tryptophan, so a read error is the likely source. The limits of the CDR3 on the DNA are not certain, so only TCRdb's listed CDR3 is given. The V gene is TRBV28, the J gene TRBJ2-7; the DNA was not used to check the table's D call, TRBD1. A total of 14 residues make up the CDR3, ends included. The germline CDR1 and CDR2 sequences are MDHEN and SYDVKM. The CDR3 sequence is CASSLRDRAGRAGL.

The rearrangement joins TRBV19 to TRBJ1-1; no reliable D call. Trimming cost V 3 bases and J 1 base, with 9 bases left between them. This CDR3 has 14 residues. The germline gives CDR1 LNHDA, CDR2 SQIVND (reference sequence). The CDR3 loop reads CASSMVPANTEAFF. CDR3 in DNA: TGTGCCAGTAGTATGGTACCAGCGAACACTGAAGCTTTCTTT.

This clonotype was seen ten or more times. The V and J genes are TRBV7-8 and TRBJ2-7, with D possibly matching TRBD2 (5 bases). CDR1 and CDR2 (germline): SGHVS, FQNEAQ. The V end was cut by 2 bases, the J end by 5 bases, with 7 bases between. This CDR3 has 12 residues. CDR3 in DNA: TGTGCCAGCAGCTTACACGGGGACGAGCAGTACTTC. Protein product: CASSLHGDEQYF.

This clonotype came up a few times. This chain links TRBV5-1 with TRBJ2-5, with TRBD1 identical over 9 bases. With 4 bases clipped from V and 4 bases from J, the junction kept 11 bases outside the gene matches. Per germline, CDR1 SGHRS and CDR2 YFSETQ. This CDR3 region has 16 residues. As DNA, the CDR3 is TGCGCCAGCAGCGCCAACACAGGGGGCAAGGGAGAGACCCAGTACTTC. It encodes CASSANTGGKGETQYF.